Listed below are T cell receptor beta chains from one sample, sequenced in a study of shared clonotypes between healthy human individuals. Assay used: immunoSEQ multiplex PCR; TCRdb lists only in-frame clones, some missing. The data contain around 2,000,000 clones, approximately 94% of them seen just once; the ten biggest clones take up more than 0.9%. Material for sequencing was naive CD8+ T cells sorted from blood. These TCRs come from a man in his late teens or twenties in good health. The CDR3 runs from the conserved cysteine through the conserved F or W. D genes are given only for firm matches. Part of the rows lack a size; the others show once, few, many or a class for expanded clones.

length,J,V,D,size,CDR3,DNA
14,TRBJ2-1,TRBV15,-,-,CATSSGYSNNEQFF,TGTGCCACCAGCAGTGGTTATAGCAACAATGAGCAGTTCTTC
15,TRBJ1-1,TRBV27,-,-,CASKLWGTLNTEAFF,TGTGCCAGCAAGTTGTGGGGAACCCTGAACACTGAAGCTTTCTTT
17,TRBJ2-5,TRBV5-6,-,once,CASGYFLGENHQETQYF,TGTGCCAGCGGATATTTCTTGGGGGAAAACCACCAAGAGACCCAGTACTTC
18,TRBJ2-7,TRBV4-3,-,-,CASSQEILIGTDSYEQYF,TGCGCCAGCAGCCAAGAAATCTTGATCGGGACTGACTCCTACGAGCAGTACTTC
16,TRBJ2-1,TRBV6-6,-,-,CASSYPRIGDYNEQFF,TGTGCCAGCAGTTACCCTAGAATAGGGGATTACAATGAGCAGTTCTTC
12,TRBJ1-2,TRBV30,TRBD1,-,CAWGTGDYGYTF,TGTGCCTGGGGGACAGGGGATTATGGCTACACCTTC
16,TRBJ1-1,TRBV27,-,-,CASSLSPGTMNTEAFF,TGTGCCAGCAGTTTATCCCCAGGAACGATGAACACTGAAGCTTTCTTT
13,TRBJ2-3,TRBV7-9,TRBD1,-,CASSGTGQDTQYF,TGTGCCAGCAGCGGGACAGGCCAAGATACGCAGTATTTT
16,TRBJ1-3,TRBV2,-,-,CASSEVFFGTVNTIYF,-
17,TRBJ2-2,TRBV9,TRBD2,-,CASSIQAGLANTGELFF,TGTGCCAGCAGCATTCAAGCGGGACTAGCGAACACCGGGGAGCTGTTTTTT
16,TRBJ1-2,TRBV15,TRBD1,-,CATTPELAGGENGYTF,TGTGCCACCACCCCAGAGCTGGCAGGGGGTGAGAATGGCTACACCTTC
12,TRBJ1-1,TRBV7-9,-,-,CASSLGRTEAFF,TGTGCCAGCAGCTTAGGACGGACTGAAGCTTTCTTT
16,TRBJ2-3,TRBV4-3,TRBD2,-,CASSLGLAGAGDTQYF,TGCGCCAGCAGCCTCGGACTAGCGGGAGCGGGAGATACGCAGTATTTT
14,TRBJ2-7,TRBV6-5,-,-,CASRIGQMTYEQYF,TGTGCCAGCAGGATAGGACAGATGACCTACGAGCAGTACTTC
17,TRBJ2-7,TRBV27,TRBD1,-,CASSLSPLPRGSYEQYF,TGTGCCAGCAGTTTATCACCTCTCCCCAGGGGGTCCTACGAGCAGTACTTC
15,TRBJ2-3,TRBV13,TRBD2,-,CASSLTSGSVDTQYF,TGTGCCAGCAGCCTGACTAGCGGGAGTGTGGATACGCAGTATTTT
14,TRBJ1-5,TRBV7-6,-,-,CASSEEGTNQPQHF,TGTGCCAGCAGCGAGGAGGGTACAAATCAGCCCCAGCATTTT
13,TRBJ1-1,TRBV28,-,-,CASRLLMNTEAFF,TGTGCCAGCAGGCTTCTCATGAACACTGAAGCTTTCTTT
13,TRBJ1-6,TRBV28,-,-,CATHLGGNSPLHF,TGTGCCACCCACCTGGGGGGTAATTCACCCCTCCACTTT
17,TRBJ2-3,TRBV5-6,TRBD2,-,CASSSQTTSGSTDTQYF,TGTGCCAGCAGCTCCCAAACGACTAGCGGGAGCACAGATACGCAGTATTTT
13,TRBJ2-5,TRBV4-3,-,-,CASSQDSGTRLNF,TGCGCCAGCAGCCAAGATTCCGGGACTCGGTTAAACTTC
15,TRBJ2-5,TRBV7-2,-,-,CASNRRDWGQETQYF,TGTGCCAGCAACCGCCGGGACTGGGGACAAGAGACCCAGTACTTC
15,TRBJ2-5,TRBV15,TRBD2,-,CATSRGAGAGETQYF,TGTGCCACCAGCAGAGGGGCGGGAGCGGGGGAGACCCAGTACTTC
15,TRBJ1-5,TRBV4-1,-,-,CASSQETAGNQPQHF,TGCGCCAGCAGCCAAGAGACGGCCGGCAATCAGCCCCAGCATTTT
14,TRBJ1-4,TRBV7-9,-,once,CASSPDNAAEKLFF,TGTGCCAGCAGTCCGGATAACGCAGCCGAAAAACTGTTTTTT
16,TRBJ2-7,TRBV4-3,-,-,CASSQEWGVASYEQYF,TGCGCCAGCAGCCAAGAATGGGGGGTTGCATCCTACGAGCAGTACTTC
14,TRBJ1-2,TRBV27,-,-,CASSLVRGGSGYTF,TGTGCCAGCAGTTTGGTCCGGGGGGGATCTGGCTACACCTTC
16,TRBJ1-6,TRBV7-9,-,-,CASSFGSWDYNSPLHF,TGTGCCAGCAGCTTTGGATCATGGGACTATAATTCACCCCTCCACTTT
14,TRBJ2-7,TRBV5-1,TRBD2,-,CASSLAGVSYEQYF,TGCGCCAGCAGCTTAGCGGGAGTATCCTACGAGCAGTACTTC
13,TRBJ2-7,TRBV11-2,-,-,CASSLTQGYEQYF,TGTGCCAGCAGCTTAACACAGGGCTACGAGCAGTACTTC
15,TRBJ2-3,TRBV28,-,-,CASTRVGVGTDTQYF,TGTGCCAGCACCCGGGTCGGGGTTGGTACAGATACGCAGTATTTT
17,TRBJ2-3,TRBV10-3,TRBD1,-,CAISDGRGQGSTDTQYF,TGTGCCATCAGTGACGGTCGGGGACAGGGTAGCACAGATACGCAGTATTTT
17,TRBJ2-3,TRBV11-2,TRBD2,-,CASSRHLAGASTDTQYF,TGTGCCAGCAGCCGACATCTAGCGGGAGCCAGCACAGATACGCAGTATTTT
15,TRBJ2-2,TRBV2,-,-,CASSEGTTNTGELFF,TGTGCCAGCAGTGAAGGGACTACGAACACCGGGGAGCTGTTTTTT
14,TRBJ2-5,TRBV28,-,-,CASNLLGPGETQYF,TGTGCCAGCAACTTACTGGGGCCGGGAGAGACCCAGTACTTC
16,TRBJ2-7,TRBV25-1,TRBD1,-,CASSDSDGTGFIGQYF,TGTGCCAGCAGTGATTCCGACGGGACAGGGTTCATAGGGCAGTACTTC
12,TRBJ2-7,TRBV19,-,-,CASSMDGYEQYF,TGTGCCAGTAGTATGGACGGGTACGAGCAGTACTTC
14,TRBJ2-7,TRBV11-2,-,-,CASSLAGAAYEQYF,TGTGCCAGCAGCTTAGCAGGGGCGGCCTACGAGCAGTACTTC
15,TRBJ1-3,TRBV15,-,-,CATSRDLGAGNTIYF,TGTGCCACCAGCAGAGATCTGGGGGCTGGAAACACCATATATTTT
14,TRBJ1-4,TRBV6-5,-,-,CASSYGGRGEKLFF,TGTGCCAGCAGTTACGGGGGGCGCGGGGAAAAACTGTTTTTT
15,TRBJ1-4,TRBV4-1,-,once,CASSQDYPDSEKLFF,TGCGCCAGCAGCCAAGATTATCCGGACAGCGAAAAACTGTTTTTT
19,TRBJ2-3,TRBV7-2,TRBD2,-,CASSLDRGLAGGPIDTQYF,TGTGCCAGCAGCTTAGATCGCGGACTAGCGGGAGGGCCAATAGATACGCAGTATTTT
14,TRBJ2-7,TRBV9,-,-,CASSVDLEAYEQYF,TGTGCCAGCAGCGTAGACCTGGAAGCCTACGAGCAGTACTTC
14,TRBJ2-7,TRBV5-1,-,-,CASSWVGESYEQYF,TGCGCCAGCAGCTGGGTCGGTGAGTCCTACGAGCAGTACTTC
14,TRBJ2-1,TRBV19,-,-,CASSIVGANNEQFF,TGTGCCAGTAGTATAGTCGGGGCTAACAATGAGCAGTTCTTC
15,TRBJ1-4,TRBV7-6,-,-,CASSLLPPVGEKLFF,TGTGCCAGCAGCTTACTACCCCCGGTGGGGGAAAAACTGTTTTTT
17,TRBJ2-1,TRBV9,TRBD2,once,CASSGDPGLAGADEQFF,TGTGCCAGCAGCGGCGACCCGGGACTAGCGGGAGCGGATGAGCAGTTCTTC
16,TRBJ2-3,TRBV5-1,-,-,CASSLEGPHDTDTQYF,TGCGCCAGCAGCCTCGAGGGACCCCATGACACAGATACGCAGTATTTT
14,TRBJ1-5,TRBV30,-,once,CAWSVEAGNQPQHF,TGTGCCTGGAGTGTAGAAGCAGGCAATCAGCCCCAGCATTTT
14,TRBJ2-7,TRBV6-7,TRBD1,-,CASRTSQGIYEQYF,TGTGCCAGCAGAACCTCACAGGGGATATACGAGCAGTACTTC
13,TRBJ2-7,TRBV7-6,-,-,CASSLGQPYEQYF,TGTGCCAGCAGCTTAGGACAGCCCTACGAGCAGTACTTC
14,TRBJ2-7,TRBV9,TRBD1,once,CASSVGGGSDEQYF,TGTGCCAGCAGCGTAGGAGGGGGCTCGGACGAGCAGTACTTC
15,TRBJ2-4,TRBV6-1,-,once,CASSEVGLAKNIQYF,TGTGCCAGCAGTGAAGTGGGACTAGCCAAAAACATTCAGTACTTC